What follows are 25 T cell receptor beta chains derived from one specimen sequenced in a study of blood T cell repertoires in COVID-19. Profiling relied on immunoSEQ multiplex PCR, and the TCRdb table lists in-frame clones only, not all of them. The sample holds 270,000 or so clones, 82% seen once. Sequencing used peripheral blood. Receptor source: a woman younger than 30 with acute or convalescent COVID-19.

The V gene is TRBV7-8, the J gene TRBJ1-2, with TRBD1 matching over 8 bases. CDR1 is SGHVS, CDR2 FQNEAQ, per germline. V shed 5 bases and J 7 bases; nucleotides not matched to a gene: 12. This CDR3 region has 15 residues. As DNA, the CDR3 is TGTGCCAGCAGCAGATCGGACAGGGCACTAGTTGGCTACACCTTC. It yields the protein CASSRSDRALVGYTF. Combining the CDR3 with reference TRBV7-8 and TRBJ1-2 gives the whole variable domain GAGVSQSPRYKVAKRGQDVALRCDPISGHVSLFWYQQALGQGPEFLTYFQNEAQLDKSGLPSDRFFAERPEGSVSTLKIQRTQQEDSAVYLCASSRSDRALVGYTFGSGTRLTVV.

The V and J genes are TRBV28 and TRBJ1-2; 9 positions match TRBD1. The CDR3 has 14 amino acids. The trim removed 5 bases at V and 3 bases at J, leaving 4 bases unmatched. The V gene's germline CDR1 is MDHEN and CDR2 SYDVKM. The CDR3 region is CASSPQGAHYGYTF. The CDR3 nucleotides read TGTGCCAGCAGTCCACAGGGGGCTCACTATGGCTACACCTTC.

In the case of this clone: Within the sample, other DNA sequences also encode this same CDR3. The chain recombines TRBV5-1 with TRBJ1-1; unclear D gene. The CDR3 extends over 13 amino acids. The germline gives CDR1 SGHRS, CDR2 YFSETQ. V was clipped by 2 bases and J by 1 base, with 6 bases between them. CDR3 in amino acids: CASSLDSNTEAFF. As DNA, the CDR3 is TGCGCCAGCAGCTTAGACTCGAACACTGAAGCTTTCTTT. Full variable domain (remainder filled in from reference TRBV5-1 and TRBJ1-1): KAGVTQTPRYLIKTRGQQVTLSCSPISGHRSVSWYQQTPGQGLQFLFEYFSETQRNKGNFPGRFSGRQFSNSRSEMNVSTLELGDSALYLCASSLDSNTEAFFGQGTRLTVV.

The rearrangement joins TRBV19 to TRBJ2-5; TRBD2 agrees at 14 bases. CDR3 length equals 16 residues. Germline trimming cut 3 bases from V and 5 bases from J; bases unmatched to any gene: 5. Germline lookup yields CDR1 LNHDA and CDR2 SQIVND (reference sequence). For the CDR3, the DNA is TGTGCCAGTAGTATTGGACTAGCGGGAGGTTGGGAGACCCAGTACTTC. As protein: CASSIGLAGGWETQYF.

The V call is TRBV7-2, the J call TRBJ2-5; possible D gene TRBD2, 5 bases. V gave up 5 bases and J gave up 5 bases, with 9 bases separating them. The CDR3 totals 12 residues. From germline, CDR1 is SGHTA and CDR2 FQGNSA. The CDR3 nucleotides read TGTGCCAGCAGCCCGACGGGGGAGACCCAGTACTTC. Translating it yields CASSPTGETQYF.

V and J are TRBV6-2 or TRBV6-3 and TRBJ2-7; 8 nucleotides agree with TRBD2. CDR3 length: 15 residues. Per germline, CDR1 MNHEY and CDR2 SVGEGT. After removal of 6 bases from V and 0 bases from J, the junction contained 7 bases not matched to a gene. DNA for the CDR3: TGTGCCAGCAGCCTACTAGCGGTTAGCTCCTACGAGCAGTACTTC. The encoded protein is CASSLLAVSSYEQYF.

The V call is TRBV15, the J call TRBJ1-4; 8 positions agree with TRBD1. V lost 0 bases to trimming and J lost 11 bases; unmatched junction nucleotides: 11. The CDR3 contains 16 residues. Per the germline V gene, CDR1 is LNHNV and CDR2 is YYDKDF (reference sequence). Here the CDR3 DNA reads TGTGCCACCAGCAGAGATCCCCCAGGGGGCGGCGAGAAACTGTTTTTT. It yields the protein CATSRDPPGGGEKLFF.

This clone has just a few counts. This chain connects TRBV29-1 to TRBJ1-2, with 8 bases fitting TRBD1. This CDR3 comprises 12 residues. J lost 3 bases, V lost 7 bases, and 4 bases had no gene match. Germline V gene lookup returns CDR1 SQVTM and CDR2 ANQGSEA. The DNA for the CDR3 is TGCAGCGGGTGGGGACAGGACTATGGCTACACCTTC. Translated: CSGWGQDYGYTF.

The chain has TRBV24-1 and TRBJ1-2; 8 bases fit TRBD1. CDR1 is KGHDR and CDR2 is SFDVKD in the germline V gene. The V gene end was trimmed by 4 bases and the J gene end by 2 bases; junction bases not matched to a gene: 2. This CDR3 has 14 amino acids. CDR3 region: CATSDAGGNYGYTF. As DNA, the CDR3 is TGTGCCACCAGTGACGCAGGGGGCAACTATGGCTACACCTTC.

The J gene is TRBJ1-2, the V gene TRBV6-6; TRBD1 agrees at 7 bases. CDR1 MNHNY and CDR2 SVGAGI come from the germline V gene (reference sequence). The CDR3 totals 15 residues. Germline trimming cut 6 bases from V and 0 bases from J; bases unmatched to any gene: 7. The CDR3: CASSLTDRANYGYTF. The DNA for the CDR3 is TGTGCCAGCAGCTTGACTGACAGGGCTAACTATGGCTACACCTTC.

The rearrangement links TRBV6-5 to TRBJ2-7, with 13 bases lining up with TRBD2. J was trimmed by 4 bases and V by 10 bases; bases with no gene match: 10. Per germline, CDR1 MNHEY and CDR2 SVGAGI. The CDR3 runs to 15 residues. The CDR3 reads CATEQPGLAGYEQYF. CDR3 nucleotides: TGTGCCACCGAACAACCGGGACTAGCGGGATACGAGCAGTACTTC.

The genes are TRBV7-6 and TRBJ2-2, with D hard to call. V was trimmed by 5 bases and J by 3 bases, leaving 7 bases between them. Per germline, CDR1 SGHVS and CDR2 FNYEAQ. There are 13 residues in the CDR3. CDR3 amino acids: CASSPEDTGELFF. CDR3 sequence (DNA): TGTGCCAGCAGCCCCGAGGACACCGGGGAGCTGTTTTTT.

This clone occurred a few times. CDR3: CASSTPTGGYGYTF. The CDR3 DNA sequence: TGTGCCAGTAGTACTCCGACAGGCGGCTATGGCTACACCTTC. The chain has TRBV19 and TRBJ1-2; weak D call: TRBD1 (6 bases). Trimming cost V 4 bases and J 4 bases, with 13 bases left between them. The germline V gene encodes CDR1 LNHDA and CDR2 SQIVND (reference sequence). This CDR3 contains 14 residues.

This clone was observed a handful of times. The chain links TRBV28 to TRBJ2-5; TRBD2 is a possible D gene (5 bases). The V and J ends lost 4 bases and 2 bases respectively, with 17 bases between them. Germline V gene data show CDR1 as MDHEN and CDR2 as SYDVKM. The CDR3 loop spans 16 amino acids. This chain's CDR3 is CASSSGSGTSQETQYF. For the CDR3, the DNA is TGTGCCAGCAGTTCGGGCAGCGGAACCTCACAAGAGACCCAGTACTTC. Drawing the rest from reference TRBV28 and TRBJ2-5, the complete variable domain is DVKVTQSSRYLVKRTGEKVFLECVQDMDHENMFWYRQDPGLGLRLIYFSYDVKMKEKGDIPEGYSVSREKKERFSLILESASTNQTSMYLCASSSGSGTSQETQYFGPGTRLLVL.

This clone was seen a handful of times. The rearrangement joins TRBV19 to TRBJ1-2; TRBD1 matches 8 bases. Germline V gives CDR1 LNHDA, CDR2 SQIVND (reference sequence). The CDR3 runs 14 residues. J was trimmed by 8 bases and V by 3 bases; bases with no gene match: 8. CDR3 sequence: CASSIFGQGTGYTF. CDR3 in DNA: TGTGCCAGTAGTATCTTCGGACAGGGAACAGGCTACACCTTC.

This clone turned up a few times. The chain uses TRBV5-1 and TRBJ1-1, with D maybe TRBD1 (6 bases). Germline V gives CDR1 SGHRS, CDR2 YFSETQ. V lost 2 bases and J 4 bases, leaving 12 bases between the germline ends. The CDR3 loop spans 14 amino acids. The CDR3 protein is CASSLTGFSTEAFF. The CDR3 coding sequence is TGCGCCAGCAGCTTAACAGGGTTTAGCACTGAAGCTTTCTTT.

This chain's CDR3 is CASSIGTGENQPQHF. CDR3 nucleotides: TGTGCCAGCAGCATAGGGACAGGGGAAAACCAGCCCCAGCATTTT. The V call is TRBV3-1 (or the pseudogene TRBV3-2), the J call TRBJ1-5, with 10 bases aligning to TRBD1. V lost 5 bases, J lost 7 bases, and 8 bases stayed unmatched. Germline assignment: CDR1 LGHDT and CDR2 YNNKEL (reference sequence). This CDR3 is built from 15 residues.

This clone was counted once. The rearrangement links TRBV18 to TRBJ2-3, with 8 nucleotides matching TRBD1. There are 16 residues in the CDR3. Per the germline V gene, CDR1 is KGHSH and CDR2 is LQKENI. V lost 4 bases and J lost 1; bases outside the gene matches: 7. The CDR3 protein is CASSHLTGQGTDTQYF. The CDR3 DNA sequence: TGTGCCAGCTCACACCTGACGGGACAGGGCACAGATACGCAGTATTTT.

This clone appeared many times. The genes are TRBV11-2 and TRBJ1-6, with a tentative D call TRBD1 (5 bases). CDR1 SGHAT and CDR2 FQNNGV come from the germline V gene. The CDR3 loop spans 14 amino acids. V was pared by 2 bases and J by 10 bases, with 12 bases between. The CDR3 DNA sequence: TGTGCCAGCAGCTTACCCGGGGAGGGGTCACCCCTCCACTTT. This sequence encodes CASSLPGEGSPLHF.

The chain uses TRBV29-1 and TRBJ2-1; TRBD2 aligns across 11 bases. The CDR3 has 14 amino acids. Trimming at V came to 3 bases and at J to 6 bases, leaving 4 bases not matched to a gene. Germline V CDR1 and CDR2: SQVTM, ANQGSEA. This CDR3 is CSVDLLAGGNEQFF. The DNA of the CDR3 is TGCAGCGTTGATTTGCTAGCGGGAGGCAATGAGCAGTTCTTC.

This rearrangement joins TRBV3-1 (or the pseudogene TRBV3-2) to TRBJ2-2; D perhaps matches TRBD2 (6 bases). Between the trimmed V and J ends, which lost 4 bases and 7 bases, there was a span of 13 bases. The CDR3 is 14 amino acids. Germline CDR1 is LGHDT and CDR2 is YNNKEL (reference sequence). The chain's CDR3 is CASSLRAGNGELFF. DNA for the CDR3: TGTGCCAGCAGCCTCCGCGCGGGGAACGGGGAGCTGTTTTTT.

This rearrangement joins TRBV19 to TRBJ1-1; D ambiguous. The CDR3 sequence is 13 residues long. Germline CDR1 LNHDA, CDR2 SQIVND (reference sequence). V lost 5 bases, J lost 2 bases, and 9 bases lay in between. CDR3 coding DNA: TGTGCCAGTAGTGTACCAGGTAACACTGAAGCTTTCTTT. Protein: CASSVPGNTEAFF.

The V gene is TRBV10-3, the J gene TRBJ2-1; 8 nucleotides line up with TRBD2. V trimming: 11 bases; J trimming: 5 bases; junction bases outside the gene matches: 8. The CDR3 consists of 13 residues. CDR1 and CDR2 (germline): ENHRY, SYGVKD. Here the CDR3 reads CAAAGGPNNEQFF. In DNA, the CDR3 is TGTGCCGCCGCGGGAGGACCCAACAATGAGCAGTTCTTC.

The rearrangement links TRBV30 to TRBJ1-1; no reliable D call. This CDR3 contains 13 residues. The V gene's germline CDR1 is GTSNPN and CDR2 SVGIG (reference sequence). The V end lost 0 bases, the J end lost 5 bases, and 10 bases lay between the germline ends. The CDR3 DNA follows: TGTGCCTGGAGTGTTTGGTCAGGAACTGAAGCTTTCTTT. This gives the protein CAWSVWSGTEAFF.

The chain employs TRBV20-1 and TRBJ1-2; the D gene is possibly TRBD1 (5 bases). V lost 3 bases to trimming and J lost 4 bases, with 24 bases between them. Germline values: CDR1 DFQATT, CDR2 SNEGSKA (reference sequence). The CDR3 consists of 17 residues. The CDR3 spells CSASKGSQGAKGYGYTF. The CDR3 DNA follows: TGCAGTGCTAGTAAAGGGTCGCAAGGGGCAAAGGGCTATGGCTACACCTTC.